Listed below are T cell receptor beta chains from one sample, sequenced in a study of T cells after yellow fever vaccination. TCRdb fed the 5' RACE reads into MiXCR, producing one record per CDR3 protein. The profile shows some 400,000 distinct CDR3 sequences, about 6% of them singletons. Sequencing used PBMCs, obtained 5 days after the yellow fever booster vaccination. These TCRs come from a man aged 25-45 years who received the YFV17D yellow fever vaccine. Each CDR3 is given with its conserved first and last residue. The D gene is left open where the match is weak. Rows may omit the clone size; those that give it use once, few, many or a size class.

CDR3aa: CASSLLGGNTEAFF
CDR3nt: TGCGCCAGCAGCTTGTTGGGGGGGAACACTGAAGCTTTCTTT
len: 14
v_gene: TRBV5-1
j_gene: TRBJ1-1
abundance: few
d_gene: -

CDR3aa: CAISDLNTEAFF
CDR3nt: TGTGCCATCAGTGACTTGAACACTGAAGCTTTCTTT
len: 12
v_gene: TRBV10-3
j_gene: TRBJ1-1
abundance: many
d_gene: -

CDR3aa: CSAGRGQMNTEAFF
CDR3nt: TGCAGTGCCGGCCGGGGACAGATGAACACTGAAGCTTTCTTT
len: 14
v_gene: TRBV20-1
j_gene: TRBJ1-1
abundance: few
d_gene: TRBD1

CDR3aa: CASSQVWTGPYEQYF
CDR3nt: TGCGCCAGCAGCCAAGTGTGGACAGGCCCCTACGAGCAGTACTTC
len: 15
v_gene: TRBV4-3
j_gene: TRBJ2-7
abundance: many
d_gene: TRBD1

CDR3aa: CAISVALAGYNEQFF
CDR3nt: TGTGCCATCAGTGTCGCACTAGCGGGTTACAATGAGCAGTTCTTC
len: 15
v_gene: TRBV10-3
j_gene: TRBJ2-1
abundance: few
d_gene: TRBD2

CDR3aa: CASSEIGLLPDTQYF
CDR3nt: TGTGCCAGCAGTGAGATCGGGTTGCTCCCGGATACGCAGTATTTT
len: 15
v_gene: TRBV12-3/TRBV12-4
j_gene: TRBJ2-3
abundance: -
d_gene: -

CDR3aa: CASSLGTSGRAYEQYF
CDR3nt: TGCGCCAGCAGCTTAGGGACTAGCGGGAGGGCCTACGAGCAGTACTTC
len: 16
v_gene: TRBV5-1
j_gene: TRBJ2-7
abundance: many
d_gene: TRBD2

CDR3aa: CASSRYYTDTQYF
CDR3nt: TGCGCCAGCAGCCGCTATTACACAGATACGCAGTATTTT
len: 13
v_gene: TRBV4-1
j_gene: TRBJ2-3
abundance: many
d_gene: -

CDR3aa: CASSHEGPTYEQYF
CDR3nt: TGTGCCAGCAGCCACGAGGGCCCCACCTACGAGCAGTACTTC
len: 14
v_gene: TRBV7-2
j_gene: TRBJ2-7
abundance: -
d_gene: -

CDR3aa: CASSPRGDLGAGEQYF
CDR3nt: TGTGCCAGCAGCCCAAGAGGAGATCTAGGCGCTGGAGAGCAGTACTTC
len: 16
v_gene: TRBV9
j_gene: TRBJ2-7
abundance: few
d_gene: -

CDR3aa: CASSLTGSEAFF
CDR3nt: TGTGCCAGCAGCCTGACGGGCAGTGAAGCTTTCTTT
len: 12
v_gene: TRBV11-3
j_gene: TRBJ1-1
abundance: many
d_gene: -

CDR3aa: CAISASTDTQYF
CDR3nt: TGTGCCATCAGTGCCAGCACAGATACGCAGTATTTT
len: 12
v_gene: TRBV10-3
j_gene: TRBJ2-3
abundance: few
d_gene: -

CDR3aa: CSVGLAGVIAETQYF
CDR3nt: TGCAGCGTTGGGCTAGCGGGAGTAATAGCAGAGACCCAGTACTTC
len: 15
v_gene: TRBV29-1
j_gene: TRBJ2-5
abundance: many
d_gene: TRBD2

CDR3aa: CASSELRGQGTNEKLFF
CDR3nt: TGTGCCAGCAGTGAACTCAGGGGGCAAGGAACTAATGAAAAACTGTTTTTT
len: 17
v_gene: TRBV2
j_gene: TRBJ1-4
abundance: -
d_gene: TRBD1

CDR3aa: CASSLILAGHPETQYF
CDR3nt: TGTGCCAGCAGCTTAATACTAGCGGGACATCCGGAGACCCAGTACTTC
len: 16
v_gene: TRBV7-9
j_gene: TRBJ2-5
abundance: few
d_gene: TRBD2

CDR3aa: CASSYRRLDDEQFF
CDR3nt: TGTGCCAGCAGTTACCGGCGTCTCGACGATGAGCAGTTCTTC
len: 14
v_gene: TRBV6-2/TRBV6-3
j_gene: TRBJ2-1
abundance: -
d_gene: -

CDR3aa: CASSYRRLGGDTQYF
CDR3nt: TGTGCCAGCAGTTACCGACGGCTCGGTGGGGATACGCAGTATTTT
len: 15
v_gene: TRBV6-2/TRBV6-3
j_gene: TRBJ2-3
abundance: many
d_gene: -

CDR3aa: CSVEGLGSEQYF
CDR3nt: TGCAGCGTTGAGGGTTTGGGCTCCGAGCAGTACTTC
len: 12
v_gene: TRBV29-1
j_gene: TRBJ2-7
abundance: -
d_gene: -

CDR3aa: CASKIGSGANVLTF
CDR3nt: TGTGCCAGCAAAATCGGCTCTGGGGCCAACGTCCTGACTTTC
len: 14
v_gene: TRBV28
j_gene: TRBJ2-6
abundance: -
d_gene: -

CDR3aa: CSARDHIAANTGELFF
CDR3nt: TGCAGTGCTAGAGATCATATAGCGGCGAACACCGGGGAGCTGTTTTTT
len: 16
v_gene: TRBV20-1
j_gene: TRBJ2-2
abundance: -
d_gene: -

CDR3aa: CASSLNAGSREQYF
CDR3nt: TGCGCCAGCAGCTTGAATGCTGGATCTCGCGAGCAGTACTTC
len: 14
v_gene: TRBV5-1
j_gene: TRBJ2-7
abundance: many
d_gene: -

CDR3aa: CASSQVGPGNTIYF
CDR3nt: TGCGCCAGCAGCCAAGTAGGGCCAGGAAACACCATATATTTT
len: 14
v_gene: TRBV4-1
j_gene: TRBJ1-3
abundance: few
d_gene: -

CDR3aa: CASSLGTRTEAFF
CDR3nt: TGCGCCAGCAGCTTGGGGACAAGGACTGAAGCTTTCTTT
len: 13
v_gene: TRBV5-1
j_gene: TRBJ1-1
abundance: many
d_gene: -

CDR3aa: CSRDRANYNEQFF
CDR3nt: TGCAGTAGAGACAGGGCGAACTACAATGAGCAGTTCTTC
len: 13
v_gene: TRBV20-1
j_gene: TRBJ2-1
abundance: many
d_gene: TRBD1

CDR3aa: CASRQMWIRLGTDTQYF
CDR3nt: TGTGCCAGCAGGCAGATGTGGATTAGATTGGGCACAGATACGCAGTATTTT
len: 17
v_gene: TRBV11-2
j_gene: TRBJ2-3
abundance: -
d_gene: -

CDR3aa: CASSLNGALIHGYTF
CDR3nt: TGTGCCAGCAGTTTGAACGGGGCCCTCATCCACGGCTACACCTTC
len: 15
v_gene: TRBV28
j_gene: TRBJ1-2
abundance: few
d_gene: -

CDR3aa: CASRPGQLKPVHEQYF
CDR3nt: TGTGCCAGCAGGCCGGGACAACTTAAGCCGGTGCACGAGCAGTACTTC
len: 16
v_gene: TRBV5-6
j_gene: TRBJ2-7
abundance: many
d_gene: -